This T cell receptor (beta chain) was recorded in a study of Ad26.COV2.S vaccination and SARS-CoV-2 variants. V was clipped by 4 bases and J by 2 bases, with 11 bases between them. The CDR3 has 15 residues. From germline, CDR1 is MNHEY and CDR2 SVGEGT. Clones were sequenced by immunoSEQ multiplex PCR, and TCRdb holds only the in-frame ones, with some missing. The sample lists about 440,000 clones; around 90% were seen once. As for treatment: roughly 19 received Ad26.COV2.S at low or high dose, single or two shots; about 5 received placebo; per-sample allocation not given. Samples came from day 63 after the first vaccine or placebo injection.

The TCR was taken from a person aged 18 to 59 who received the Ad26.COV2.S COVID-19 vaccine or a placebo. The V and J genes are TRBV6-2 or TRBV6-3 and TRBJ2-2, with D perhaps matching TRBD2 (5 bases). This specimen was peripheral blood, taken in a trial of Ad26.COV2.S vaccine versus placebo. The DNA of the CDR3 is TGTGCCAGCAGTTTGCGGGCCGCAAACACCGGGGAGCTGTTTTTT. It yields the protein CASSLRAANTGELFF.